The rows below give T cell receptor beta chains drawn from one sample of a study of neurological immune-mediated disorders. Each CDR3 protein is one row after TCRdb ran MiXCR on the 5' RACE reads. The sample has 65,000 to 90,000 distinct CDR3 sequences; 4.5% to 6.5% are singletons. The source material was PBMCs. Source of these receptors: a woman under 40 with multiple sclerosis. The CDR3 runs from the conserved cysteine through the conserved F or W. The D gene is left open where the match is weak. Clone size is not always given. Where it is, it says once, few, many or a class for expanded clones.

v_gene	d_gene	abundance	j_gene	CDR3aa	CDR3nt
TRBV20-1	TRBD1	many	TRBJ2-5	CSARSEQGVGETQYF	TGCAGTGCTAGATCCGAGCAGGGGGTGGGAGAGACCCAGTACTTC
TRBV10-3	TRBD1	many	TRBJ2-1	CAISESLGQGARNFF	TGTGCCATCAGTGAGTCTTTGGGACAGGGGGCCCGTAATTTCTTC
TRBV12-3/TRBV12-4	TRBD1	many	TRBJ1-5	CASTPGTGYNQPQHF	TGTGCCAGCACCCCGGGGACAGGGTACAATCAGCCCCAGCATTTT
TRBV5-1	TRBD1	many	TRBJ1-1	CASSRGQGTAAPLIAFF	TGCGCCAGCAGCCGAGGACAGGGGACGGCCGCCCCTTTGATAGCTTTCTTT
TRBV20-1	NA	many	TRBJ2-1	CSARVPGRGPRNEQFF	TGCAGTGCTAGAGTCCCGGGGAGGGGGCCGCGAAATGAGCAGTTCTTC
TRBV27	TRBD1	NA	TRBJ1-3	CASSKQTGTGNTIYF	TGTGCCAGCAGTAAACAGACAGGGACTGGAAACACCATATATTTT
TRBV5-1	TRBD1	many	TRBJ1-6	CASSVAGTGGSPLHF	TGCGCCAGCAGCGTAGCCGGGACAGGGGGATCACCCCTCCACTTT
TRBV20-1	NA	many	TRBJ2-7	CSARDPSTQSYEQYF	TGCAGTGCTAGAGATCCGTCGACACAATCCTACGAGCAGTACTTC
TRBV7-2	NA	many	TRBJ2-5	CASSFNQREETQYF	TGTGCCAGCAGCTTCAACCAGCGGGAAGAGACCCAGTACTTC
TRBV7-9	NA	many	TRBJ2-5	CASSLQQETQYF	TGTGCCAGCAGCTTACAACAAGAGACCCAGTACTTC
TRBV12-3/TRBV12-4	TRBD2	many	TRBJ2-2	CASTRGGPGNTGELFF	TGTGCCAGCACCCGGGGGGGGCCAGGCAACACCGGGGAGCTGTTTTTT
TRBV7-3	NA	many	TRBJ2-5	CASSAGLAPETQYF	TGTGCCAGCTCCGCGGGGCTAGCCCCAGAGACCCAGTACTTC
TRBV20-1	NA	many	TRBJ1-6	CSARSSYNSPLHF	TGCAGTGCTAGAAGCTCCTATAATTCACCCCTCCACTTT
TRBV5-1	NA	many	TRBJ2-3	CASNLQASTDTQYF	TGCGCCAGCAACCTACAGGCAAGCACAGATACGCAGTATTTT
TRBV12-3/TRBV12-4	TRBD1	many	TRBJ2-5	CASSPGRGQGVETQYF	TGTGCCAGCAGCCCTGGGCGGGGACAGGGCGTGGAGACCCAGTACTTC
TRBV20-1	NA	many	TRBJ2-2	CSARDPTVAAGELFF	TGCAGTGCTAGAGACCCGACAGTGGCGGCGGGGGAGCTGTTTTTT
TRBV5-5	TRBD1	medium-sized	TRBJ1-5	CASSRDRGDQPQHF	TGTGCCAGCAGCCGAGACAGGGGAGATCAGCCCCAGCATTTT
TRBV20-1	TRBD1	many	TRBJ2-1	CSARTTTGEQFF	TGCAGTGCTCGAACGACGACAGGGGAGCAGTTCTTC
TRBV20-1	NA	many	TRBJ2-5	CSALDRRQGLETQYF	TGCAGTGCTCTTGACCGTCGGCAGGGGCTAGAGACCCAGTACTTC
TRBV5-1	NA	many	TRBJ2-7	CASSLAHSYEQYF	TGCGCCAGCAGCTTGGCCCACTCCTACGAGCAGTACTTC
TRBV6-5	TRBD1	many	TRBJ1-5	CASSLQGSAGQPQHF	TGTGCCAGCAGTTTACAGGGGTCTGCTGGGCAGCCCCAGCATTTT
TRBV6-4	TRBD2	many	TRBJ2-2	CASSDRAGDTGELFF	TGTGCCAGCAGTGACCGTGCGGGGGACACCGGGGAGCTGTTTTTT
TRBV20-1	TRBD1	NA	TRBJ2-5	CSASQGVSVTETQYF	TGCAGTGCTAGTCAGGGGGTCTCGGTAACAGAGACCCAGTACTTC
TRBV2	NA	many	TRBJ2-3	CASSDLGREDTQYF	TGTGCCAGCAGTGATTTGGGGAGAGAAGATACGCAGTATTTT
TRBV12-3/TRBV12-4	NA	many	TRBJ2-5	CASSPGMTGQETQYF	TGTGCCAGCAGTCCTGGAATGACGGGGCAAGAGACCCAGTACTTC
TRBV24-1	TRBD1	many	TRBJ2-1	CATSGGQGRSSYNEQFF	TGTGCCACCAGTGGCGGACAGGGTCGAAGCTCCTACAATGAGCAGTTCTTC
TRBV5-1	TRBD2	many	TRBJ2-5	CASSFGLVGETQYF	TGCGCCAGCAGCTTCGGACTAGTTGGTGAGACCCAGTACTTC
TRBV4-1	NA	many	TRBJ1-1	CASSQVSGGRYTEAFF	TGCGCCAGCAGCCAAGTGAGCGGTGGTCGGTACACTGAAGCTTTCTTT
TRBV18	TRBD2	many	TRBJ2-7	CASSHATSKYEQYF	TGTGCCAGCTCACACGCGACTAGCAAGTACGAGCAGTACTTC
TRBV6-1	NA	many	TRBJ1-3	CASSEMSAGNSGNTIYF	TGTGCCAGCAGTGAAATGTCGGCAGGGAACTCTGGAAACACCATATATTTT
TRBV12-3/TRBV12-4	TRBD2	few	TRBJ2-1	CASRQLGGGPYNEQFF	TGTGCCAGCAGACAACTCGGGGGGGGACCCTACAATGAGCAGTTCTTC
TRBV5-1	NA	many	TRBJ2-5	CASSYGQQETQYF	TGCGCCAGCAGCTATGGACAGCAAGAGACCCAGTACTTC
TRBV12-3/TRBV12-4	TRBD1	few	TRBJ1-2	CASSGGQAYYGYTF	TGTGCCAGCAGTGGTGGACAGGCTTACTATGGCTACACCTTC
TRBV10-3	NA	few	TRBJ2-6	CAYRSSGANVLTF	TGTGCCTATCGGAGCTCTGGGGCCAACGTCCTGACTTTC
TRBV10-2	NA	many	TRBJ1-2	CASGLGHIFNYGYTF	TGCGCCAGCGGCCTAGGGCACATCTTTAACTATGGCTACACCTTC